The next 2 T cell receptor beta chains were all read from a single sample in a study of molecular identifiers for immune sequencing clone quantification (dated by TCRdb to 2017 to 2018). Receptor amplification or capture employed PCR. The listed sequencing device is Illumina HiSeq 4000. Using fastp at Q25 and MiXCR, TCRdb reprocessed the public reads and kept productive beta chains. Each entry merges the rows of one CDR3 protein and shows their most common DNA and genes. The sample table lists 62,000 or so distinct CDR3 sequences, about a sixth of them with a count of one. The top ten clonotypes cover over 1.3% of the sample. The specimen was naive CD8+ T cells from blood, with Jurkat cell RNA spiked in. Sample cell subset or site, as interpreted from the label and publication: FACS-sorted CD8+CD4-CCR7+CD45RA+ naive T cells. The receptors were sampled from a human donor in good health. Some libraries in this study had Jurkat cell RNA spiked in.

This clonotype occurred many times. CDR3 coding DNA: TGTGCCAGCAGCCAAGATCTTATAGGACAGGGTTTCACTGAAGCTTTCTTT. Translating it yields CASSQDLIGQGFTEAFF. J is TRBJ1-1 and V is TRBV3-1, with 8 bases aligning to TRBD1. With 0 bases clipped from V and 4 bases from J, the junction kept 10 bases outside the gene matches. This CDR3 contains 17 residues. Germline V gene data show CDR1 as LGHDT and CDR2 as YNNKEL (reference sequence).

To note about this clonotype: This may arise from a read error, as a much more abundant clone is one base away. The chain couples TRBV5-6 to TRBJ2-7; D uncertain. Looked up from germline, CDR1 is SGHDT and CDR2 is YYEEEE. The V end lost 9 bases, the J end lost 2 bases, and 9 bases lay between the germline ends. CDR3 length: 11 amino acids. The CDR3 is CAKARPYEQYF. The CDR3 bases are TGTGCCAAAGCCCGACCCTACGAGCAGTACTTC.